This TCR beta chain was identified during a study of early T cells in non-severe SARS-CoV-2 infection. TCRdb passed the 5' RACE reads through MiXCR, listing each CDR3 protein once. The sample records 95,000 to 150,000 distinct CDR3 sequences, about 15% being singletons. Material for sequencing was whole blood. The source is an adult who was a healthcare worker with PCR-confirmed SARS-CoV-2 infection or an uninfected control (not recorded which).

CDR3 amino acids: CASSQVLLNYGYTF. CDR3 DNA: TGCGCCAGCAGCCAAGTCCTTCTTAACTATGGCTACACCTTC. The chain joins TRBV4-1 to TRBJ1-2; the D is unclear. The germline V gene encodes CDR1 MGHRA and CDR2 YSYEKL. This CDR3 is built from 14 residues. Trimming left V 1 base short and J 1 base short, with 7 bases between.